These 5 T cell receptor beta chains share one sample of origin, sequenced in a study of CD8+ T cells in alopecia areata (dated by TCRdb to 2016 to 2018). Library preparation used the immunoSEQ multiplex PCR assay. For TCR sequencing, RNA was extracted from every sample and reverse transcribed into cDNA to serve as template. Entries here come from immuneACCESS through TCRdb and include only in-frame sequences with V and J called. Some clones fail to appear in such tables; in the studies checked, an unresolved V gene covers under half of the shortfall, and the cause of the remainder is unknown. This sample lists approximately 98,000 clones; 45% to 60% were detected once. Jointly, the top ten make up roughly 25% of the sample. Sequencing was done on a sample of NKG2D-low CD8+ T cells sorted from blood. The intended sense of this specimen's cell subset or site label: sorted CD8+ NKG2D-low blood T cells. The source is a human donor with alopecia areata.

The chain is built from TRBV6-6 and TRBJ2-1; a possible D gene is TRBD1 (5 bases). This CDR3 is 12 amino acids long. V lost 4 bases, J lost 6 bases, and 7 bases lay in between. Germline loops: CDR1 MNHNY, CDR2 SVGAGI (reference sequence). CDR3 protein: CASSFTGNEQFF. CDR3 nucleotide sequence: TGTGCCAGCAGTTTCACAGGCAATGAGCAGTTCTTC.

This CDR3 reads CASSYSFSDQPQHF. The CDR3 nucleotides read TGTGCCAGCAGTTACTCGTTCAGTGATCAGCCCCAGCATTTT. This chain connects TRBV6-5 to TRBJ1-5; D not certain. This CDR3 spans 14 amino acids. The germline CDR1 and CDR2 sequences are MNHEY and SVGAGI. The V end was cut by 0 bases, the J end by 5 bases, with 8 bases between.

This chain connects TRBV18 to TRBJ1-1; unclear D gene. The V end lost 4 bases, the J end lost 0 bases, and 9 bases lay between the germline ends. The CDR3 covers 14 residues. Germline lookup yields CDR1 KGHSH and CDR2 LQKENI. CDR3 bases: TGTGCCAGCTCACTATGGGGTCTGAACACTGAAGCTTTCTTT. It is translated as CASSLWGLNTEAFF.

The chain joins TRBV5-6 to TRBJ2-2; the D gene is possibly TRBD1 (6 bases). Trimming cost V 3 bases and J 4 bases, with 13 bases left between them. There are 15 residues in the CDR3. CDR1 and CDR2 (germline): SGHDT, YYEEEE. DNA of the CDR3: TGTGCCAGCAGCTCCGGGACAACCAGCACCGGGGAGCTGTTTTTT. It yields the protein CASSSGTTSTGELFF. The whole variable domain, remainder taken from reference TRBV5-6 and TRBJ2-2, is DAGVTQSPTHLIKTRGQQVTLRCSPKSGHDTVSWYQQALGQGPQFIFQYYEEEERQRGNFPDRFSGHQFPNYSSELNVNALLLGDSALYLCASSSGTTSTGELFFGEGSRLTVL.

J is TRBJ2-1 and V is TRBV6-5, with 9 bases fitting TRBD1. Trimming cost V 0 bases and J 14 bases; bases outside gene matches: 8. The germline V gene has CDR1 MNHEY and CDR2 SVGAGI. CDR3 size: 14 residues. Here the CDR3 reads CASSYSFMGQGEFF. DNA of the CDR3: TGTGCCAGCAGTTACTCGTTTATGGGACAGGGCGAGTTCTTC.